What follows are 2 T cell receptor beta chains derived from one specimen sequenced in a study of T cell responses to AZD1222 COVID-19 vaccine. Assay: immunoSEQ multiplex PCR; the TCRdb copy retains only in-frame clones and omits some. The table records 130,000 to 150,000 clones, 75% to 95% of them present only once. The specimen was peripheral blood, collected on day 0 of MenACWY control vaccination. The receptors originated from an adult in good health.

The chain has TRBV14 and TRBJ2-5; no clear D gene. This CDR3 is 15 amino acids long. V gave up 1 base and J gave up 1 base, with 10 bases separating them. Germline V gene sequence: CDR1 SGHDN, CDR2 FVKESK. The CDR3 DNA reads TGTGCCAGCAGCCAAGGGATGCGGCGCCAAGAGACCCAGTACTTC. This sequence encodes CASSQGMRRQETQYF.

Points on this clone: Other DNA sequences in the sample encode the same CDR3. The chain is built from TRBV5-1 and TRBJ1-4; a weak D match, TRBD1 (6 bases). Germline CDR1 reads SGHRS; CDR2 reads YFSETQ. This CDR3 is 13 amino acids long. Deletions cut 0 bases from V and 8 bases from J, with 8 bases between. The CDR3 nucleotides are TGCGCCAGCAGCTTGGTAGGGGGGGAAAAACTGTTTTTT. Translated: CASSLVGGEKLFF.